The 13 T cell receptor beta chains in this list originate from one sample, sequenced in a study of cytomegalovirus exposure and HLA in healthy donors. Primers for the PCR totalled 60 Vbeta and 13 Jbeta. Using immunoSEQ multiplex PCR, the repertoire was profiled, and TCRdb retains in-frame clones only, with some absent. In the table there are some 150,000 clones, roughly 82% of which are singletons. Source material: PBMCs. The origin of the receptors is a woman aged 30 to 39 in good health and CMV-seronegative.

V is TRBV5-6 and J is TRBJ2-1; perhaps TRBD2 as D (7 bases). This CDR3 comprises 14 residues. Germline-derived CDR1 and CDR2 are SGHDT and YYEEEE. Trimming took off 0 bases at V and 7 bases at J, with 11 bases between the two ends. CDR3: CASSLGGGSNEQFF. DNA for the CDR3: TGTGCCAGCAGCTTGGGGGGGGGCAGTAATGAGCAGTTCTTC.

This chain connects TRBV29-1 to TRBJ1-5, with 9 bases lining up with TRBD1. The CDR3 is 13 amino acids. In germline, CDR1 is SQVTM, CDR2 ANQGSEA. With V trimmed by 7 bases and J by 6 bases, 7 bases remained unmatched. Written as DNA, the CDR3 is TGCAGCGCCAAATTGACAGGGGGTCAGCCCCAGCATTTT. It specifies CSAKLTGGQPQHF.

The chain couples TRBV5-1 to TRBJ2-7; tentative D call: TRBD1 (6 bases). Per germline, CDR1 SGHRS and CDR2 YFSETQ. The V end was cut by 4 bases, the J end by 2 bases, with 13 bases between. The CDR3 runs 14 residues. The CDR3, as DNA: TGCGCCAGCAGCCCCGAGGGGGACCCCTACGAGCAGTACTTC. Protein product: CASSPEGDPYEQYF.

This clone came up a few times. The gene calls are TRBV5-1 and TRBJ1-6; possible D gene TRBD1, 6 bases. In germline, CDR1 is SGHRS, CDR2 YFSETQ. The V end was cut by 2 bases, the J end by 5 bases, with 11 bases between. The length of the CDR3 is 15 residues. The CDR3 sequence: CASSLRTANNSPLHF. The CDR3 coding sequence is TGCGCCAGCAGCTTAAGGACAGCTAATAATTCACCCCTCCACTTT.

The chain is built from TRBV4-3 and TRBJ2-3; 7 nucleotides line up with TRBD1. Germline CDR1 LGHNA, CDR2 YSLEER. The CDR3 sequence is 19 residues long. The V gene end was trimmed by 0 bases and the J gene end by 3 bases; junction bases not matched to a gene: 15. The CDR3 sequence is CASSQDLWADRAETDTQYF. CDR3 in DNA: TGCGCCAGCAGCCAAGATCTATGGGCAGACAGGGCCGAAACAGATACGCAGTATTTT.

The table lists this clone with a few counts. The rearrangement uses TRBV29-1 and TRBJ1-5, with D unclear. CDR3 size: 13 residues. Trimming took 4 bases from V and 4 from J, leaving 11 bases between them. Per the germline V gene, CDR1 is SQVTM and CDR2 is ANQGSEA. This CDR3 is CSVGVSPNQPQHF. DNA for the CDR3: TGCAGCGTTGGAGTTAGCCCAAATCAGCCCCAGCATTTT.

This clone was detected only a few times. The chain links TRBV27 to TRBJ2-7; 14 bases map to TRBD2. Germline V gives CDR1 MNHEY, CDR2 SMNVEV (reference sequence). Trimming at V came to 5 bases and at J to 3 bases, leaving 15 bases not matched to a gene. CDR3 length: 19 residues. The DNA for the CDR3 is TGTGCCAGCAGTCCTAATCCCGGGACTAGCGGGGGTTTTAACTACGAGCAGTACTTC. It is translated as CASSPNPGTSGGFNYEQYF.

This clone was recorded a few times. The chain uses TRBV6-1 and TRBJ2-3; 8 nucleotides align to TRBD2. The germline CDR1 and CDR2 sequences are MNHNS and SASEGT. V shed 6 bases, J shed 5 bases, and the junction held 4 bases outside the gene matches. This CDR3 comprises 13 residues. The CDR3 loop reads CASRVAGLDTQYF. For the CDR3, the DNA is TGTGCCAGCAGGGTAGCGGGATTAGATACGCAGTATTTT.

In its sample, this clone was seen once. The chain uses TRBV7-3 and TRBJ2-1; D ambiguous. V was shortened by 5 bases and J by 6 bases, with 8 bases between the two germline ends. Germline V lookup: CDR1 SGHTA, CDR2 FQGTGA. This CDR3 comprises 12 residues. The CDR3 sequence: CASSTVGNEQFF. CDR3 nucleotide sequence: TGTGCCAGCAGCACAGTGGGCAATGAGCAGTTCTTC.

CDR3 region: CASSGGTLETQYF. The CDR3 coding sequence is TGCGCCAGCAGTGGGGGGACATTGGAGACCCAGTACTTC. The chain is built from TRBV10-1 and TRBJ2-5, with D possibly being TRBD1 (6 bases). The V end lost 4 bases, the J end lost 5 bases, and 11 bases lay between the germline ends. CDR3 size: 13 residues. Germline CDR1 is WNHNN and CDR2 is SYGVQD (reference sequence).

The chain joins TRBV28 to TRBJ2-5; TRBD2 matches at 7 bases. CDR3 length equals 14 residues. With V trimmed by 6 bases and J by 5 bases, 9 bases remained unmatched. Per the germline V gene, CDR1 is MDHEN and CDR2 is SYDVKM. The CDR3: CASSKTSHLETQYF. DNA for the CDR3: TGTGCCAGCAGCAAGACTAGCCACCTGGAGACCCAGTACTTC.

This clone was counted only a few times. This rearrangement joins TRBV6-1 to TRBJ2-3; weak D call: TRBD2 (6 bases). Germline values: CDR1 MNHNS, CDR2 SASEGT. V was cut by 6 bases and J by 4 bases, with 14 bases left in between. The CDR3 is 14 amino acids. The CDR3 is CASSRLELPDTQYF. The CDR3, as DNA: TGTGCCAGCAGCCGACTAGAGCTCCCAGATACGCAGTATTTT.

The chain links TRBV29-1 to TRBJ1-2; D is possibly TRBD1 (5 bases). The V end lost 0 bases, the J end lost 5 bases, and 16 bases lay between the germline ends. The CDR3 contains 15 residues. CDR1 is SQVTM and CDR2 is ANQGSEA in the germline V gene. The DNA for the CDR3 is TGCAGCGTTGAAGATAGTAGTAGGGGAAGATATGGCTACACCTTC. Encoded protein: CSVEDSSRGRYGYTF.